Below, 24 T cell receptor beta chains from the same sample are listed, as sequenced in a study of blood T cell repertoires in COVID-19. The method was immunoSEQ multiplex PCR; TCRdb's version includes in-frame clones alone and lacks a portion of them. In the table there are about 120,000 clones, around 90% of which are singletons. The sequencing sample was made of peripheral blood. Receptors were obtained from a human donor in a cohort sampled during active COVID-19.

The J gene is TRBJ2-1, the V gene TRBV18; the match to TRBD2 covers 11 bases. The length of the CDR3 is 16 residues. With V trimmed by 1 base and J by 6 bases, 5 bases remained unmatched. Germline values: CDR1 KGHSH, CDR2 LQKENI. In DNA form, the CDR3 reads TGTGCCAGCTCACCACTTCTAGCGGGAGGATCCAATGAGCAGTTCTTC. It translates to CASSPLLAGGSNEQFF. Variable domain in full (rest from reference TRBV18 and TRBJ2-1): NAGVMQNPRHLVRRRGQEARLRCSPMKGHSHVYWYRQLPEEGLKFMVYLQKENIIDESGMPKERFSAEFPKEGPSILRIQQVVRGDSAAYFCASSPLLAGGSNEQFFGPGTRLTVL.

V is TRBV2 and J is TRBJ2-1, with D maybe TRBD1 (5 bases). Per the germline V gene, CDR1 is SNHLY and CDR2 is FYNNEI. The CDR3 runs to 14 residues. The V end lost 7 bases, the J end lost 0 bases, and 10 bases lay between the germline ends. The chain's CDR3 is CASKGESSYNEQFF. The CDR3, as DNA: TGTGCCAGCAAAGGGGAAAGCTCCTACAATGAGCAGTTCTTC.

This clone was seen once. The chain employs TRBV19 and TRBJ2-5; D not certain. V was clipped by 5 bases and J by 0 bases, with 7 bases between them. This CDR3 has 13 residues. Germline loops: CDR1 LNHDA, CDR2 SQIVND (reference sequence). This CDR3 reads CASSDTYQETQYF. For the CDR3, the DNA is TGTGCCAGTAGTGACACGTACCAAGAGACCCAGTACTTC.

The genes are TRBV7-6 and TRBJ2-3; TRBD2 is a possible D gene (5 bases). The CDR3 runs 13 residues. Germline lookup yields CDR1 SGHVS and CDR2 FNYEAQ. Trimming removed 5 bases at V and 3 bases at J, with 9 bases between. The DNA of the CDR3 is TGTGCCAGCAGCCCCAGGACTACAGATACGCAGTATTTT. Amino acids: CASSPRTTDTQYF.

The chain links TRBV7-3 to TRBJ1-2; 7 bases align to TRBD1. J was trimmed by 3 bases and V by 5 bases; bases with no gene match: 9. CDR3 size: 15 residues. CDR1 SGHTA and CDR2 FQGTGA come from the germline V gene. The CDR3 nucleotides are TGTGCCAGCAGCCTAGACAGGGACGCGTACTATGGCTACACCTTC. Translation: CASSLDRDAYYGYTF.

The rearrangement links TRBV13 to TRBJ1-1; 7 bases are shared with TRBD1. There are 14 residues in the CDR3. J gave up 1 base and V 5 bases, and 4 bases lay outside the gene matches. Per germline, CDR1 PRHDT and CDR2 FYEKMQ (reference sequence). The CDR3 DNA reads as TGTGCCAGCAGCCGGGACAGAGAGAACACTGAAGCTTTCTTT. Amino acids: CASSRDRENTEAFF. Using reference TRBV13 and TRBJ1-1 for the parts outside the CDR3, the full variable domain is AAGVIQSPRHLIKEKRETATLKCYPIPRHDTVYWYQQGPGQDPQFLISFYEKMQSDKGSIPDRFSAQQFSDYHSELNMSSLELGDSALYFCASSRDRENTEAFFGQGTRLTVV.

CDR3 amino acids: CASSPRVAGNTGELFF. The CDR3, as DNA: TGTGCCAGCAGCCCCCGGGTCGCGGGAAACACCGGGGAGCTGTTTTTT. The genes are TRBV9 and TRBJ2-2; tentative D call: TRBD2 (6 bases). Germline V gene lookup returns CDR1 SGDLS and CDR2 YYNGEE. V lost 4 bases, J lost 2 bases, and 15 bases lay in between. This CDR3 comprises 16 residues.

V and J are TRBV5-1 and TRBJ1-6; TRBD1 agrees at 8 bases. Germline CDR1 SGHRS, CDR2 YFSETQ. There are 19 residues in the CDR3. With V trimmed by 0 bases and J by 0 bases, 8 bases remained unmatched. The CDR3 DNA is TGCGCCAGCAGCTTGGTTTCTCAGGGGGCGAGCTCCTATAATTCACCCCTCCACTTT. Amino acid sequence: CASSLVSQGASSYNSPLHF.

The chain recombines TRBV28 with TRBJ2-7; 9 bases line up with TRBD1. The CDR3 consists of 14 residues. Germline V gene lookup returns CDR1 MDHEN and CDR2 SYDVKM. The junction had 7 bases not matched to a gene; V was cut back by 6 bases and J by 4 bases. CDR3 sequence (DNA): TGTGCCAGCAGACCGATACAGGGGGCTTACGAGCAGTACTTC. This sequence encodes CASRPIQGAYEQYF.

This clone was recorded only once. The chain recombines TRBV14 with TRBJ2-3, with TRBD1 matching over 9 bases. J lost 4 bases, V lost 1 base, and 6 bases had no gene match. The V gene's germline CDR1 is SGHDN and CDR2 FVKESK. The CDR3 length is 16 residues. CDR3 sequence (DNA): TGTGCCAGCAGCCAAGGCCCGGGACAGGGCGCAGATACGCAGTATTTT. Translated: CASSQGPGQGADTQYF. Complete variable domain (other parts from reference TRBV14 and TRBJ2-3): EAGVTQFPSHSVIEKGQTVTLRCDPISGHDNLYWYRRVMGKEIKFLLHFVKESKQDESGMPNNRFLAERTGGTYSTLKVQPAELEDSGVYFCASSQGPGQGADTQYFGPGTRLTVL.

In this sample, this clone turned up once. The V gene is TRBV6-5, the J gene TRBJ1-1, with D maybe TRBD1 (6 bases). The germline V gene encodes CDR1 MNHEY and CDR2 SVGAGI. The CDR3 covers 11 residues. The germline V and J ends were trimmed by 10 bases and 10 bases, with 16 bases remaining between them. DNA of the CDR3: TGTGCCACTGTCGACAGGCGAGGAGCTTTCTTT. Amino acids: CATVDRRGAFF.

V and J are TRBV5-1 and TRBJ2-3, with 9 bases matching TRBD1. CDR1 SGHRS and CDR2 YFSETQ come from the germline V gene. The ends lost 4 bases at V and 1 base at J; junction bases unmatched: 4. CDR3 length: 15 amino acids. The DNA of the CDR3 is TGCGCCAGCAGCCAAGGACAGGGGCGCACAGATACGCAGTATTTT. This translates into CASSQGQGRTDTQYF.

The rearrangement uses TRBV5-1 and TRBJ2-7, with 10 bases that match TRBD2. Germline assignment: CDR1 SGHRS and CDR2 YFSETQ. V was clipped by 6 bases and J by 3 bases; unmatched bases: 9. The CDR3 consists of 15 residues. CDR3: CASKDASGGSYEQYF. The CDR3 bases are TGCGCCAGCAAGGACGCTAGCGGGGGTAGCTACGAGCAGTACTTC.

CDR3 residues: CASSVGFSGSTDTQYF. CDR3 DNA: TGTGCCAGCAGCGTAGGGTTTAGCGGCAGCACAGATACGCAGTATTTT. The rearrangement joins TRBV9 to TRBJ2-3; possible D gene TRBD2, 6 bases. The germline V gene encodes CDR1 SGDLS and CDR2 YYNGEE. Trimming took off 0 bases at V and 0 bases at J, with 11 bases between the two ends. CDR3 length: 16 amino acids.

V usage is TRBV6-1 and J usage is TRBJ1-1, with D possibly TRBD1 on 5 matching bases. Trimming took off 1 base at V and 4 bases at J, with 13 bases between the two ends. Per the germline V gene, CDR1 is MNHNS and CDR2 is SASEGT. The CDR3 spans 15 residues. The CDR3 loop reads CASSEGRQGGTEAFF. The CDR3 DNA follows: TGTGCCAGCAGTGAAGGCAGGCAGGGAGGCACTGAAGCTTTCTTT.

The J gene is TRBJ2-2, the V gene TRBV27, with TRBD2 identical over 8 bases. Trimming at V came to 3 bases and at J to 2 bases, leaving 2 bases not matched to a gene. The CDR3 has 15 amino acids. Germline loops: CDR1 MNHEY, CDR2 SMNVEV (reference sequence). CDR3 sequence: CASSFGGENTGELFF. CDR3 bases: TGTGCCAGCAGTTTCGGGGGGGAAAACACCGGGGAGCTGTTTTTT.

CDR3 amino acids: CATSDNRGRGDNEQFF. For the CDR3, the DNA is TGTGCCACCAGTGACAACAGGGGGCGTGGTGACAATGAGCAGTTCTTC. The J gene is TRBJ2-1, the V gene TRBV24-1, with 9 bases identical to TRBD1. The CDR3 runs to 16 residues. The V segment lost 4 bases and the J segment 5 bases; nucleotides outside the gene matches: 8. Germline V gene sequence: CDR1 KGHDR, CDR2 SFDVKD.

The chain recombines TRBV12-3 or TRBV12-4 with TRBJ2-2; 8 bases agree with TRBD2. J gave up 11 bases and V 7 bases, and 9 bases lay outside the gene matches. The CDR3 has 13 amino acids. The CDR3 coding sequence is TGTGCCAGCACCCTACGGGGGGGCCGAGAGCTGTTTTTT. Protein sequence: CASTLRGGRELFF.

The chain recombines TRBV19 with TRBJ2-7, with 8 bases identical to TRBD1. The CDR3 consists of 12 residues. V lost 8 bases and J lost 3; bases outside the gene matches: 3. Per the germline V gene, CDR1 is LNHDA and CDR2 is SQIVND (reference sequence). The CDR3 is CASSDRVYEQYF. DNA of the CDR3: TGTGCCAGTTCGGACAGGGTCTACGAGCAGTACTTC.

The chain combines TRBV7-9 with TRBJ2-2, with TRBD2 identical over 13 bases. This CDR3 has 17 residues. CDR1 and CDR2 (germline): SEHNR, FQNEAQ (reference sequence). The ends lost 4 bases at V and 4 bases at J; junction bases unmatched: 6. In DNA form, the CDR3 reads TGTGCCAGCAGCTGGACTAGCGGGGGCCTAGGCACCGGGGAGCTGTTTTTT. This sequence encodes CASSWTSGGLGTGELFF.

The chain has TRBV5-1 and TRBJ2-7; 8 bases are a match to TRBD2. The CDR3 spans 19 residues. The V segment lost 4 bases and the J segment 4 bases; nucleotides outside the gene matches: 22. Germline lookup yields CDR1 SGHRS and CDR2 YFSETQ. The CDR3 protein is CASSASEGSGIGGSYEQYF. In DNA form, the CDR3 reads TGCGCCAGCAGCGCAAGTGAGGGTAGCGGGATTGGTGGGTCATACGAGCAGTACTTC.

V and J are TRBV10-1 and TRBJ2-2; weak D call: TRBD1 (5 bases). Germline values: CDR1 WNHNN, CDR2 SYGVQD (reference sequence). V dropped 2 bases and J dropped 3 bases, with 10 bases sitting between them. The length of the CDR3 is 15 residues. This chain's CDR3 is CASSERLGDTGELFF. The CDR3 nucleotides read TGCGCCAGCAGTGAGCGGCTAGGGGACACCGGGGAGCTGTTTTTT.

CDR3 sequence: CASRGGLETQYF. DNA of the CDR3: TGTGCCAGCCGCGGGGGGTTAGAGACCCAGTACTTC. This chain joins TRBV18 and TRBJ2-5; 8 nucleotides align to TRBD2. Germline assignment: CDR1 KGHSH and CDR2 LQKENI. CDR3 length: 12 residues. The junction had 3 bases not matched to a gene; V was cut back by 8 bases and J by 4 bases.

The table lists this clone with a count of one. The V and J genes are TRBV5-4 and TRBJ2-3; D might be TRBD1 (6 bases). This CDR3 spans 16 amino acids. Between the trimmed V and J ends, which lost 1 base and 0 bases, there was a span of 12 bases. The germline V gene encodes CDR1 SGHNT and CDR2 YYREEE (reference sequence). The CDR3 coding sequence is TGTGCCAGCAGCTTGCGCACAGGGTCTAGCACAGATACGCAGTATTTT. The encoded protein is CASSLRTGSSTDTQYF.